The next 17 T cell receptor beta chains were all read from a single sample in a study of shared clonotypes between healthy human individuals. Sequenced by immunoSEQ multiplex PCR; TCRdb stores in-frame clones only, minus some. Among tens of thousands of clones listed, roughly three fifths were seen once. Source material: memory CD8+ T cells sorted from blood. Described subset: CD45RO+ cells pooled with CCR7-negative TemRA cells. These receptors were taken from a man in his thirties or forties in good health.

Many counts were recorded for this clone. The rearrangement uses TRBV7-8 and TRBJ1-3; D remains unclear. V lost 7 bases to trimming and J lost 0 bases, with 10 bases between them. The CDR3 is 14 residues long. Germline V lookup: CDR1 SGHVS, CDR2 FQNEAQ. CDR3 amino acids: CASNHGDSGNTIYF. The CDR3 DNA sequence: TGTGCCAGCAACCACGGCGACTCTGGAAACACCATATATTTT.

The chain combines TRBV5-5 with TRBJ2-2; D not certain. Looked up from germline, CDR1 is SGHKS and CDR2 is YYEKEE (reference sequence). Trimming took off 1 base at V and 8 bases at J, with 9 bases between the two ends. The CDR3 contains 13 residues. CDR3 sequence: CASSLQWAGELFF. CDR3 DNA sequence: TGTGCCAGCAGCTTGCAGTGGGCGGGGGAGCTGTTTTTT.

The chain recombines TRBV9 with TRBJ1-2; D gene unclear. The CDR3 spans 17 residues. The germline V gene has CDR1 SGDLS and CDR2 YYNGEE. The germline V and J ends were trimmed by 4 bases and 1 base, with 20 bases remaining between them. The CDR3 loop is CASSPKSGGRYNYGYTF. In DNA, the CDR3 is TGTGCCAGCAGCCCGAAATCCGGCGGACGGTATAACTATGGCTACACCTTC.

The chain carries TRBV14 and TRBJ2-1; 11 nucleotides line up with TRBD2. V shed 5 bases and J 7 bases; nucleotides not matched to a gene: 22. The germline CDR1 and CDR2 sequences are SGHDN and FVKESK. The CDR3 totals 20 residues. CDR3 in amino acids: CASSYTGTSGWIRTRNEQFF. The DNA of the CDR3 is TGTGCCAGCAGCTATACCGGGACTAGCGGCTGGATCCGTACACGGAATGAGCAGTTCTTC.

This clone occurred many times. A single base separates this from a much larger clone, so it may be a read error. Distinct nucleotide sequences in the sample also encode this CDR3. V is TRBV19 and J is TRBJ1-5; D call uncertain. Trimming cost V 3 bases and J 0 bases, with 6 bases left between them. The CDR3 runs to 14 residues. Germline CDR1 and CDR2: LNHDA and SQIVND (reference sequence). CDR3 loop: CASSIGHSNQPQHF. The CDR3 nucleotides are TGTGCCAGTAGTATTGGCCATAGCAATCAGCCCCAGCATTTT.

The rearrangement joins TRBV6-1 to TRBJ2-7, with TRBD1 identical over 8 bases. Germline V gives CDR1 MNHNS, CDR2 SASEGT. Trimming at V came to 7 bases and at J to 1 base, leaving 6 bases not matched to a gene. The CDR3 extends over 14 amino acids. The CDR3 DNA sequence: TGTGCCAGCACTACCGGGGACAGGTCCTACGAGCAGTACTTC. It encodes CASTTGDRSYEQYF.

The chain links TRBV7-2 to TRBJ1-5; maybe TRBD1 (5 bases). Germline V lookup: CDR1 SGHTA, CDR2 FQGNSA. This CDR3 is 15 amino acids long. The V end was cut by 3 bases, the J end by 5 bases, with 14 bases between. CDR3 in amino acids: CASSFRVSLDQPQHF. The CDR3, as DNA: TGTGCCAGCAGCTTCAGGGTTAGTCTGGATCAGCCCCAGCATTTT.

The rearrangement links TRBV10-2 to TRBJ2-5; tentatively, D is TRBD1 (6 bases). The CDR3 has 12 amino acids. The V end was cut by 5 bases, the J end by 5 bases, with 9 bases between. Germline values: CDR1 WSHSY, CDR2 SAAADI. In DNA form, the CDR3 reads TGCGCCAGCAGTACAGGGTGGGAGACCCAGTACTTC. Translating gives CASSTGWETQYF.

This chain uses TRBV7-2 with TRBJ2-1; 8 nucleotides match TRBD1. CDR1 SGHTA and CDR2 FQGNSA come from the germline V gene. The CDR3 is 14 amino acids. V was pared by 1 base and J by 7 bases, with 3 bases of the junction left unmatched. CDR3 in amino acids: CASSLGTGWNEQFF. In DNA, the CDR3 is TGTGCCAGCAGCTTAGGGACAGGGTGGAATGAGCAGTTCTTC.

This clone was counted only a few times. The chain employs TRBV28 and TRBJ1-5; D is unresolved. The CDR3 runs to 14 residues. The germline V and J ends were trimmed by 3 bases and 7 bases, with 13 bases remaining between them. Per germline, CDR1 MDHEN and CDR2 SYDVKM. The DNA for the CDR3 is TGTGCCAGCAGTTTTCTCGAGTCGCGACAGCCCCAGCATTTT. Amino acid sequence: CASSFLESRQPQHF.

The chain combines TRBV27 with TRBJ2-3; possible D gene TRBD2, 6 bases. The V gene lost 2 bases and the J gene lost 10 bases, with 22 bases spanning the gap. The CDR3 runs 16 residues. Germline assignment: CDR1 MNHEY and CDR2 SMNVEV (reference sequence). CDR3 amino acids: CASSLEGRRDFFPQYF. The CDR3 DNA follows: TGTGCCAGCAGTTTAGAGGGGCGCAGGGACTTCTTCCCGCAGTATTTT.

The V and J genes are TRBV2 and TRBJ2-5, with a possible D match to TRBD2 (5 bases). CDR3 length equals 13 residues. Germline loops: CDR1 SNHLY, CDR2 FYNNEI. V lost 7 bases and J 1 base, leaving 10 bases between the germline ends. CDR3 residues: CASTAELQETQYF. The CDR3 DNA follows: TGTGCCAGCACAGCGGAGCTCCAAGAGACCCAGTACTTC.

The CDR3 sequence: CASSQGLAGRGCNEQFF. DNA of the CDR3: TGTGCCAGCAGCCAGGGACTAGCGGGAAGGGGATGCAATGAGCAGTTCTTC. The chain uses TRBV7-9 and TRBJ2-1, with 13 bases fitting TRBD2. After removal of 5 bases from V and 6 bases from J, the junction contained 10 bases not matched to a gene. CDR1 is SEHNR, CDR2 FQNEAQ, per germline (reference sequence). The CDR3 is 17 amino acids.

The DNA for the CDR3 is TGTGCCAGCAGTGAAGCGAGGGCCAGGGCCTACAATGAGCAGTTCTTC. It specifies CASSEARARAYNEQFF. J is TRBJ2-1 and V is TRBV6-1; D may match TRBD1 or TRBD2 (5 bases each). Germline loops: CDR1 MNHNS, CDR2 SASEGT. CDR3 length: 16 residues. The V end was cut by 0 bases, the J end by 2 bases, with 11 bases between.

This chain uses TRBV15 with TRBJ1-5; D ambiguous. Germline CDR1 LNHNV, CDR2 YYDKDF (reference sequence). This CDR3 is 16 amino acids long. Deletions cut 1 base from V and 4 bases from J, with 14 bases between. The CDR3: CATSRAEHPLNQPQHF. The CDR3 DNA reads TGTGCCACCAGCAGAGCGGAACACCCCCTTAATCAGCCCCAGCATTTT. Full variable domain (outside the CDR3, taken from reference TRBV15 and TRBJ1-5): DAMVIQNPRYQVTQFGKPVTLSCSQTLNHNVMYWYQQKSSQAPKLLFHYYDKDFNNEADTPDNFQSRRPNTSFCFLDIRSPGLGDTAMYLCATSRAEHPLNQPQHFGDGTRLSIL.

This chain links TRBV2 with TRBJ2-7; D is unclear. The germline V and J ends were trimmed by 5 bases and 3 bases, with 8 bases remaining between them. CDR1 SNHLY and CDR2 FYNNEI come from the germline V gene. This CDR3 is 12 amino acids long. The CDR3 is CASSQLGYEQYF. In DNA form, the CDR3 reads TGTGCCAGCAGTCAGCTAGGCTACGAGCAGTACTTC.

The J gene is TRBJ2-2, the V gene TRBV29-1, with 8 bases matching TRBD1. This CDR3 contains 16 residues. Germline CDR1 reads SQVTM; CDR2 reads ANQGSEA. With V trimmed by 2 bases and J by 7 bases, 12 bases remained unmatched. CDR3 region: CSVETGRGLSNGELFF. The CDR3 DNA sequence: TGCAGCGTTGAAACTGGCAGGGGGCTGTCTAACGGGGAGCTGTTTTTT.